This passage covers 25 T cell receptor beta chains from one sample sequenced in a study of blood T cells in healthy people across ages. Primers used in a second PCR of about 7 to 11 cycles were a sample-barcoded 5' primer and a J-beta primer mix. Using its own MiXCR run on the 5' RACE reads, TCRdb lists one record per CDR3 protein. The data show hundreds of thousands of distinct CDR3 sequences, with 29% seen just once and roughly 17% held by the top ten. Sample: blood. These receptors all come from a woman aged 80 or older in good health.

This chain links TRBV6-5 with TRBJ2-5; 11 bases map to TRBD1. This CDR3 comprises 15 residues. Germline lookup yields CDR1 MNHEY and CDR2 SVGAGI. The ends lost 8 bases at V and 2 bases at J; junction bases unmatched: 7. Written as DNA, the CDR3 is TGTGCCAGCTCTAGGACAGGGGGCTATCAAGAGACCCAGTACTTC. This encodes CASSRTGGYQETQYF.

This clonotype occurred many times. The chain couples TRBV10-3 to TRBJ2-7; D perhaps matches TRBD1 (6 bases). The CDR3 is 13 residues long. CDR1 and CDR2 from the germline V gene are ENHRY and SYGVKD. Trimming removed 7 bases at V and 1 base at J, with 11 bases between. CDR3 DNA: TGTGCCATCACAGAACAGGGTTCCTACGAGCAGTACTTC. Protein product: CAITEQGSYEQYF.

The chain joins TRBV5-1 to TRBJ2-2; a weak D match, TRBD2 (6 bases). Deletions cut 2 bases from V and 4 bases from J, with 12 bases between. CDR1 and CDR2 (germline): SGHRS, YFSETQ. This CDR3 has 15 amino acids. The CDR3, as DNA: TGCGCCAGCAGCTTCGATGCGGGACCCACCGGGGAGCTGTTTTTT. Its protein is CASSFDAGPTGELFF.

The chain joins TRBV6-1 to TRBJ1-2; a possible D gene is TRBD1 (5 bases). V shed 5 bases and J shed 3 bases, with 25 bases lying between them. The CDR3 consists of 18 residues. Germline values: CDR1 MNHNS, CDR2 SASEGT. The CDR3, as DNA: TGTGCCAGCAGTAATCCTGGGGCAGGGAGAAGGGTCTACTATGGCTACACCTTC. Protein product: CASSNPGAGRRVYYGYTF.

This clonotype showed up just a few times. The rearrangement links TRBV28 to TRBJ2-5; a weak D match, TRBD1 (6 bases). Germline values: CDR1 MDHEN, CDR2 SYDVKM. With 5 bases removed from V and 4 bases from J, the gap between germline ends came to 17 bases. The CDR3 length is 15 residues. The CDR3 spells CASSGQWGIPETQYF. CDR3 DNA: TGTGCCAGCAGTGGACAGTGGGGAATACCAGAGACCCAGTACTTC.

This clonotype showed up many times. J is TRBJ2-7 and V is TRBV14, with 9 bases aligning to TRBD1. V shed 4 bases and J 2 bases; nucleotides not matched to a gene: 3. This CDR3 spans 14 amino acids. Germline V lookup: CDR1 SGHDN, CDR2 FVKESK. In nucleotides, the CDR3 is TGTGCCAGCAGCCTCTGGGACAGGGCCTACGAGCAGTACTTC. Translation: CASSLWDRAYEQYF.

V and J are TRBV3-1 and TRBJ1-1; tentatively, D is TRBD1 (5 bases). This CDR3 has 14 residues. V lost 1 base, J lost 1 base, and 7 bases lay in between. Germline loops: CDR1 LGHDT, CDR2 YNNKEL (reference sequence). The CDR3 reads CASSQVRANTEAFF. The DNA of the CDR3 is TGTGCCAGCAGCCAAGTCAGGGCGAACACTGAAGCTTTCTTT.

This chain uses TRBV13 with TRBJ1-3; D is unresolved. V lost 0 bases, J lost 0 bases, and 12 bases lay in between. Germline V gene sequence: CDR1 PRHDT, CDR2 FYEKMQ (reference sequence). The CDR3 covers 17 residues. CDR3 in DNA: TGTGCCAGCAGCTTAGGCGGAGGCGCCGTCTCTGGAAACACCATATATTTT. It translates to CASSLGGGAVSGNTIYF.

The chain links TRBV18 to TRBJ2-1; 12 nucleotides match TRBD1. Germline CDR1 reads KGHSH; CDR2 reads LQKENI. The CDR3 spans 14 residues. Losses at the gene ends were 3 bases for V and 9 bases for J; bases not matched to a gene: 3. The CDR3 is CASSPGQGAGEQFF. The CDR3 nucleotides are TGTGCCAGCTCACCGGGACAGGGGGCAGGTGAGCAGTTCTTC. The full variable domain, its missing parts supplied by reference TRBV18 and TRBJ2-1, is NAGVMQNPRHLVRRRGQEARLRCSPMKGHSHVYWYRQLPEEGLKFMVYLQKENIIDESGMPKERFSAEFPKEGPSILRIQQVVRGDSAAYFCASSPGQGAGEQFFGPGTRLTVL.

The sample holds many counts of this clonotype. V gene TRBV7-2 combines with J gene TRBJ1-6; a weak D match, TRBD1 (6 bases). CDR3 length equals 16 residues. The V end was cut by 0 bases, the J end by 4 bases, with 10 bases between. The germline gives CDR1 SGHTA, CDR2 FQGNSA. The CDR3 bases are TGTGCCAGCAGCTTAGCCGGGACAACTTATAATTCACCCCTCCACTTT. Protein sequence: CASSLAGTTYNSPLHF.

In its sample, this clonotype was seen many times. The chain combines TRBV10-3 with TRBJ2-5; perhaps TRBD1 as D (7 bases). V lost 3 bases and J 2 bases, leaving 19 bases between the germline ends. CDR1 and CDR2 from the germline V gene are ENHRY and SYGVKD. The CDR3 contains 17 residues. DNA for the CDR3: TGTGCCATCAGTGACGCTGGAGGGGGCGCGGGGCAAGAGACCCAGTACTTC. This sequence encodes CAISDAGGGAGQETQYF.

The sample holds a few counts of this clonotype. The chain links TRBV24-1 to TRBJ2-1, with 7 bases identical to TRBD2. The CDR3 loop spans 16 amino acids. Germline V gene data show CDR1 as KGHDR and CDR2 as SFDVKD. V lost 1 base to trimming and J lost 7 bases; unmatched junction nucleotides: 9. Written as DNA, the CDR3 is TGTGCCACCAGTGATTTCGAGCGGGACGGAAGGAATGAGCAGTTCTTC. Protein product: CATSDFERDGRNEQFF.

This clonotype was picked up many times. This chain uses TRBV12-3 or TRBV12-4 with TRBJ1-6; D remains ambiguous. Trimming took off 5 bases at V and 10 bases at J, with 9 bases between the two ends. This CDR3 spans 12 amino acids. CDR3 nucleotide sequence: TGTGCCAGCAGTATTAGCTTATCACCCCTCCACTTT. Encoded protein: CASSISLSPLHF.

In the case of this clonotype: It may be a read error: a sequence one base away is much more abundant. J is TRBJ2-5 and V is TRBV6-6; 8 bases fit TRBD1. The CDR3 totals 15 residues. V shed 6 bases, J shed 5 bases, and the junction held 11 bases outside the gene matches. Per germline, CDR1 MNHNY and CDR2 SVGAGI (reference sequence). The CDR3 DNA follows: TGTGCCAGCAGATTCTACCAGGGGGCGGGGGAGACCCAGTACTTC. Translation: CASRFYQGAGETQYF.

A word on this clonotype: A much larger clone differs from this one at a single base, so this may be a read error. This rearrangement joins TRBV6-1 to TRBJ1-2; TRBD1 might be the D (6 bases). The germline V gene has CDR1 MNHNS and CDR2 SASEGT. The CDR3 runs 14 residues. The CDR3 nucleotides read TGTGCCGGCAGTGGGACAAAGAGGGACTATGGCTACACCTTC. As protein: CAGSGTKRDYGYTF.

About this clonotype itself: This sequence may be a read error, since a much larger clone differs from it by one base. Here the CDR3 DNA reads TGCAGTGCCGAGAGGGGGGGGGCTTTTGATGAGCAGTACTTC. It yields the protein CSAERGGAFDEQYF. The chain has TRBV20-1 and TRBJ2-7; the D gene is possibly TRBD2 (7 bases). Trimming cost V 6 bases and J 7 bases, with 22 bases left between them. The CDR3 runs to 14 residues. Germline V gene sequence: CDR1 DFQATT, CDR2 SNEGSKA (reference sequence).

This clonotype was counted a few times. A much larger clone differs from this one at a single base, so this may be a read error. V is TRBV7-9 and J is TRBJ2-3, with D perhaps TRBD2 (7 bases). The CDR3 sequence is 15 residues long. V lost 4 bases and J lost 5, with 16 bases in between. Germline-derived CDR1 and CDR2 are SEHNR and FQNEAQ (reference sequence). The CDR3 loop is CASSSSGRGGDTQYF. CDR3 bases: TGTGCCAGCAGCTCATCAGGGAGGGGGGGAGATACGCAGTATTTT.

This sequence joins TRBV5-5 and TRBJ2-1; a possible D gene is TRBD2 (6 bases). Germline CDR1 SGHKS, CDR2 YYEKEE (reference sequence). The CDR3 is made up of 15 amino acids. Trimming pared 5 bases from V and 3 bases from J, leaving 15 bases between. The CDR3 region is CASSTLATNYNEQFF. The CDR3, as DNA: TGTGCCAGCAGTACCCTAGCGACTAACTACAATGAGCAGTTCTTC.

This chain links TRBV10-3 with TRBJ2-7; TRBD1 aligns across 7 bases. Germline CDR1 ENHRY, CDR2 SYGVKD. The V and J ends lost 6 bases and 6 bases, in that order; junction bases with no gene match: 8. This CDR3 spans 13 amino acids. DNA for the CDR3: TGTGCCATCAGCGCGGACAGGTCTGGCGAGCAGTACTTC. Protein product: CAISADRSGEQYF.

V is TRBV3-1 and J is TRBJ1-1, with D unclear. The germline gives CDR1 LGHDT, CDR2 YNNKEL (reference sequence). CDR3 size: 14 residues. With 1 base removed from V and 0 bases from J, the gap between germline ends came to 6 bases. The CDR3 DNA sequence: TGTGCCAGCAGCCAAGTGGCCGTGAACACTGAAGCTTTCTTT. This codes for CASSQVAVNTEAFF.

Turning to this clonotype: The junction departs from the called germline gene at one end, perhaps through a read error. This chain joins TRBV6-5 and TRBJ2-3; 15 nucleotides match TRBD2. CDR1 is MNHEY and CDR2 is SVGAGI in the germline V gene. There are 19 residues in the CDR3. For the CDR3, the DNA is TGTGCCGGCAGTTCGGGAAGGACTAGCGGGGGGGCTACCACAGATACGCAGTATTTT. It yields the protein CAGSSGRTSGGATTDTQYF.

This clonotype has more than one count but fewer than ten. This sequence may be a read error, since a much larger clone differs from it by one base. V is TRBV29-1 and J is TRBJ2-7; D may be TRBD1 (5 bases). CDR1 and CDR2 from the germline V gene are SQVTM and ANQGSEA. Trimming removed 7 bases at V and 4 bases at J, with 11 bases between. There are 11 residues in the CDR3. The CDR3 loop reads CSAGPGYEQYF. The DNA of the CDR3 is TGCAGCGCTGGGCCAGGGTACGAGCAGTACTTC.

In its sample, this clonotype was seen a few times. The chain carries TRBV27 and TRBJ2-1, with a tentative D call TRBD2 (5 bases). Germline CDR1 and CDR2: MNHEY and SMNVEV (reference sequence). The V and J ends lost 6 bases and 6 bases respectively, with 12 bases between them. The CDR3 has 13 residues. In nucleotides, the CDR3 is TGTGCCAGCAGAAATGGAGGAGCCAATGAGCAGTTCTTC. Translating gives CASRNGGANEQFF.

This clonotype was found a few times. The chain combines TRBV28 with TRBJ2-7; D is unclear. Looked up from germline, CDR1 is MDHEN and CDR2 is SYDVKM. Trimming removed 4 bases from V and 6 bases from J, with 13 bases in between. This CDR3 contains 13 residues. CDR3 in DNA: TGTGCCAGCAGTTCCCCCAGCCCTCTCGAGCAGTACTTC. Translated, it gives CASSSPSPLEQYF.

This clonotype appeared a single time. This chain connects TRBV27 to TRBJ2-3, with D perhaps matching TRBD1 (5 bases). The CDR3 has 15 amino acids. Per germline, CDR1 MNHEY and CDR2 SMNVEV (reference sequence). Trimming pared 6 bases from V and 5 bases from J, leaving 18 bases between. The CDR3 DNA sequence: TGTGCCAGCAGCCGTCAGGGTCAAGTTGGAGATACGCAGTATTTT. This translates into CASSRQGQVGDTQYF.